This T cell receptor (beta chain) is from a study of early T cells in non-severe SARS-CoV-2 infection (dated by TCRdb to about 2021). Regarding the complete study: Bulk RNA from unsorted whole blood was used for TCR sequencing, so alpha and beta chains could not be paired. The study at large found these results: VDJdb matching was skewed toward anti-spike CD8 responses, so virus-specific expansions were likely underestimated and private and CD4 specificities were missed.

The library was built by means of 5' RACE. TCRdb records NextSeq 500 as the sequencer. Unique molecular identifiers were attached to individual cDNA molecules in the TCR library protocol so that sequencing error and PCR bias could be corrected. Both TCR alpha and beta chains were sequenced, and tight co-correlation was observed between alpha and beta sequence abundances in each sample. The paper's data handling went like this. Decombinator V4 was used to annotate the V gene, J gene and CDR3 of the TCR sequences. Expanded TCRs were defined as changing significantly between any two time points under a Poisson model with p below 0.0001. TCR abundances were normalised to the total number of TCRs sequenced in each sample and reported as counts per million. MAIT TCRs were defined by TRAV1-2 paired with TRAJ12, TRAJ20 or TRAJ33, and iNKT TCRs by TRAV10 paired with TRAJ18. VDJdb, accessed on 1 November 2021, was searched for TCRs annotated for CMV, EBV and SARS-CoV-2, and TCRs annotated for more than one antigen were excluded. The raw public data were reprocessed by TCRdb itself: fastp quality trimming at Q25, MiXCR clonotype calling, in-frame beta chains only. Rows are unified per CDR3 protein, each entry keeping the most common DNA and genes. The authors' filters were not applied to this entry. This sample comprises approximately 80,000 distinct CDR3 sequences, roughly 12% of them detected only once. The ten largest clones capture about 3% of the sample.

Set within a cohort of healthcare workers in London, UK, this nested case-control study involved weekly PCR testing of nasopharyngeal swabs along with blood sampling. Between 23 and 31 March 2020, the week of the UK lockdown, healthcare workers were enrolled and then followed up weekly for as long as 16 weeks. A note on this clonotype: No cognate antigen has been identified for it. No base qualities exist here, and no much larger clone lies one base off it.

Between the V and J ends, shortened by 0 bases and 1 base respectively, the junction contains 4 bases. As encoded in the germline V gene (reference sequence), CDR1 is PRHDT while CDR2 is FYEKMQ. The CDR3, cysteine through phenylalanine, is 13 amino acids long. The DNA shown is the 39-base CDR3, in frame from base 1. The TCR was taken from an adult who was a healthcare worker with PCR-confirmed SARS-CoV-2 infection or an uninfected control (not recorded which). The rearrangement combines TRBV13 with TRBJ2-7; a confident D gene designation cannot be given. The sample comprised whole blood. The DNA reads as follows: TGTGCCAGCAGCTTAGGGCAGTCCTACGAGCAGTACTTC. This encodes CASSLGQSYEQYF.